This T cell receptor (beta chain) was sequenced for a study of neurological immune-mediated disorders (dated 2019 in TCRdb). Looking at the study overall: Peripheral blood TCR-beta repertoires from HTLV-I-associated myelopathy (HAM/TSP) patients, multiple sclerosis patients and healthy controls were compared by UMI-based sequencing. The 106 TCR-beta libraries included longitudinal samples, technical triplicates and paired sorted CD4+ and CD8+ T-cell subsets alongside PBMC samples. The cohort included 68 subjects: approximately 15 with HAM/TSP, about 34 with multiple sclerosis, and 20 healthy controls. Here is what the overall study found, with its caveats: TCR clonal expansion was highest in HAM/TSP patients and lowest in MS patients, with MS patients falling below even healthy controls. No identical CDR3 amino acid sequences were found to be shared among expanded clones across subjects, suggesting that TCR-beta repertoires were private in all groups.

There are many counts of this clonotype. It has no known antigen specificity. Per-base quality was not reported, and no clone a single base away is much larger than it. To synthesize cDNA, template-switch 5'RACE was performed with a primer carrying a 10-nucleotide random unique molecular identifier so that each TCR transcript was tagged. Every sequencing run yielded over 200 million TCR-beta sequences covering 15-18 subjects. The RNeasy kit was used for extraction of total RNA. TCR-beta VDJ regions were amplified with primers for the TCR constant region and the 5'RACE anchor, using the KAPA Real-time Library Amplification kit. Sample indexes and Illumina adaptors were added in a first PCR, after which library yield was increased in a second PCR. The roughly 650 bp TCR product was size-selected on a 2% E-gel SizeSelection system after Ampure bead purification. Before pooling, libraries had their quality checked on a Bioanalyzer, their concentration measured with Qubit, and their quantity determined with the Kapa Library Quantification kit. Paired-end 2 x 150 bp sequencing of the libraries was performed on an Illumina HiSeq 2500. To increase sequence diversity, roughly 25-31% phiX was spiked into each library pool. Concerning the study's data processing: Quality-filtered reads were processed with the UMI-based MiGEC pipeline, which removed over 80% of raw TCR sequences during error correction. VDJ genes were aligned to IMGT germline references, and clonotypes were defined by unique CDR3 amino acid sequence plus V-J genes. Clonal expansion, Shannon diversity and CDR3 relatedness (CalcPairwiseDistances, ClusterSamples) were evaluated with VDJtools, and phylogenetic trees were built with CLCbio workbench. Clones with at least 8 unique UMIs were defined as expanded, with this threshold being based on coefficient-of-variation modelling across technical triplicates. The raw public data were reprocessed by TCRdb itself: fastp quality trimming at Q25, MiXCR clonotype calling, in-frame beta chains only. Each entry merges the rows of one CDR3 protein and shows their most common DNA and genes. Here the V and J calls rest on TCRdb's processing, not on the authors' analysis. This sample gives some 16,000 distinct CDR3 sequences in total; 9% of them show up just once. Roughly 45% of the sample lies in the top ten.

Blood bank volunteers in Maryland, USA served as the healthy controls. For the sorted-subset TCR libraries, the starting material was around 1 million sorted CD4+ or CD8+ T cells. PBMCs were separated from peripheral blood using Ficoll-Hypaque density gradient centrifugation and then cryopreserved in liquid nitrogen. The study also sequenced paired sorted CD4+ and CD8+ subsets from healthy controls, HAM/TSP patients and MS patients. Between the V and J ends, shortened by 5 bases and 8 bases respectively, the junction contains 10 bases. The CDR3 measures 12 amino acids from cysteine to phenylalanine. The CDR3 DNA has 36 bases and is translated from base 1. For CDR1 and CDR2, the germline V gene lists MNHEY and SVGAGI.

The sequenced sample was CD8+ T cells from blood. This chain joins TRBV6-5 to TRBJ2-4; the D gene assignment is ambiguous. This sequence originates from a man aged 45-60 years in good health. CDR3 protein: CASSGPRDIQYF. In nucleotides, the sequence is TGTGCCAGCAGTGGGCCCCGGGACATTCAGTACTTC.